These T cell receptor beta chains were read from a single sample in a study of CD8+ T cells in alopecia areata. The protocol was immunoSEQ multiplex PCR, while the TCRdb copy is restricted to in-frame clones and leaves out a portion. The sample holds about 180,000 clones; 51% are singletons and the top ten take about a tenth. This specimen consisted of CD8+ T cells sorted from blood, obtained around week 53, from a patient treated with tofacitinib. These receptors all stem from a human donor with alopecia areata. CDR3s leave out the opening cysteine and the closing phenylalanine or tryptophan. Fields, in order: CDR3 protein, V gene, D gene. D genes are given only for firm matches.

ASSQAWREAETQY,TRBV7-9,.
ASSPPVSRRQF,TRBV11-2,.
ASSQDGREYGYT,TRBV4-3,.
ASSQDGEETQY,TRBV4-2,.
AISEEDTQY,TRBV10-3,.
ASSLGLSYGYT,TRBV7-9,.
AWNRDSYYGYT,TRBV30,.
ASSAWYEQY,TRBV2,.
ASSQAGGQPQH,TRBV14,TRBD1
ASSEENAPLH,TRBV5-4,.
ASSSLPGVPNYGYT,TRBV7-8,.
ASSSGQGAFFYGYT,TRBV5-5,TRBD1
ASSLVGLAGGGTDTQY,TRBV11-2,TRBD2
ASSSRQGQNIQY,TRBV6-6,TRBD1
ASSSDRGYSGYEQY,TRBV5-1,TRBD1
AWTGTANEKLF,TRBV30,TRBD1
ASSLAGRGNFGANVLT,TRBV5-6,TRBD2
ASSSTGPSNEKLF,TRBV18,.
ATSRDTNQPQH,TRBV15,.
ASSVEAGYPQETQY,TRBV9,.
ASSTTGTIYSNQPQH,TRBV27,.
ASSLVLASTGELF,TRBV11-2,.
ASTLLGENTGELF,TRBV7-9,.
ASSRDGLEQY,TRBV7-2,.
SASDRGDGNTIY,TRBV29-1,TRBD1
ASSSPPVARSDYYEQY,TRBV11-2,.
ASSFEGGVIPYEQY,TRBV13,.
ASSSLAAGGYEQY,TRBV11-2,TRBD2
ASSQTVYTEAF,TRBV27,.
ASSPPGQNTRTDPYEQY,TRBV18,.
ASSIMGRWNTEAF,TRBV19,.
ASRQPTGGQDEQY,TRBV7-2,TRBD1
ASSGTGSYEQY,TRBV7-2,.
ASYRGWGPQH,TRBV6-6,TRBD1
ASSLIGGQAEAF,TRBV27,TRBD1
ASSSLTGLGEQY,TRBV7-9,TRBD1
SVEDPGEDLNYGYT,TRBV29-1,.
ASKESGTDTQY,TRBV9,.
AVGQSLGYT,TRBV6-5,.
ASSLGLAGANVLT,TRBV5-6,.
ASSLNTYEQY,TRBV5-1,.
ASSPGQGSYEQY,TRBV2,TRBD1
ASSELGPGATQY,TRBV6-1,.
ASSLGVAGAFR,TRBV5-4,.
ASSSGQPDTQY,TRBV27,TRBD1
ASSYSSGQRTYEQY,TRBV6-5,TRBD1
ASSRTGNYGYT,TRBV18,TRBD1
ATSTLGKNIQY,TRBV15,.
ASSVGGQPYEQY,TRBV9,.
ASSVGPDTRPHEQY,TRBV9,.
ASSDSSTDTQY,TRBV9,.
ASSLTSGGSQETQY,TRBV5-1,TRBD2
ASSLKRARTSTGELF,TRBV11-2,TRBD2
ASSSVGDRDYEQY,TRBV7-9,TRBD1
ASSPGTDTSTDTQY,TRBV7-9,TRBD1